This TCR beta chain appears in the sequencing data of a study of CXCR3-negative and CXCR3-positive naive CD8 T cells. The CDR3 totals 17 residues. Looked up from germline, CDR1 is SGHTA and CDR2 is FQGNSA. Via 5' RACE with UMI labels, TRB cDNA libraries were prepared. TCRdb reprocessed the 5' RACE reads; each CDR3 protein has one entry and no DNA is given. The sample's table shows 130,000 or so distinct CDR3 sequences. Of note for this clonotype: Antigen: not known.

Triplicate approximately 320,000-cell sorts were made of each CD8+ T cell subset. Study-level findings and limits: TRB CDR3s of CXCR3-positive naive cells were more hydrophobic than those of CXCR3-negative naive cells. The majority of assays used fresh PBMCs, and CXCR3 expression partially decreased after cryopreservation. TRB CDR3 properties were used to infer TCR strength, and surface CD5 was comparable between naive subsets.

The sample comprised naive CXCR3- CD8+ T cells from blood. Regarding subset: CD45RO-CCR7+CD27+CD95- naive CD8+ T cells lacking CXCR3 (TNR3-). The sequence was collected from a human donor in good health. Some clones in this sample may be carry-over from other donors' samples. The chain employs TRBV7-2 and TRBJ2-7; TCRdb lists TRBD1, though no DNA is available to test this call. CDR3 amino acids: CASSLLETGIYSYEQYF.